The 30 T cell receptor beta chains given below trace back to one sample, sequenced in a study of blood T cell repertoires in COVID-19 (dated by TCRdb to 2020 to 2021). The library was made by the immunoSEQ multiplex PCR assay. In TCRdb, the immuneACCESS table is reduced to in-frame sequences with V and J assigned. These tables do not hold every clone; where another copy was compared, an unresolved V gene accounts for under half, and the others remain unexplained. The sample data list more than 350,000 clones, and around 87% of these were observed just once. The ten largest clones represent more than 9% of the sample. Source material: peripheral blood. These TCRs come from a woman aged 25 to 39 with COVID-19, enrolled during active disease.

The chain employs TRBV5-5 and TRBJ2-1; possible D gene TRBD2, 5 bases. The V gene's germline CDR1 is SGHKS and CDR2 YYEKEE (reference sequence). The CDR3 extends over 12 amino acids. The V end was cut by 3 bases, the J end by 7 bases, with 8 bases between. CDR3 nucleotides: TGTGCCAGCAGCTGGACGGGAAATGAGCAGTTCTTC. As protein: CASSWTGNEQFF.

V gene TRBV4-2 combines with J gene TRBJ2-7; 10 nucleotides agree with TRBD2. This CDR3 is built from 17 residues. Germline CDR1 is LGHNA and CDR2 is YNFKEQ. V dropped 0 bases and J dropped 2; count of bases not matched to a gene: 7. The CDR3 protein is CASSQDLASGRPYEQYF. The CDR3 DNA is TGTGCCAGCAGCCAAGATCTGGCTAGCGGGAGACCCTACGAGCAGTACTTC.

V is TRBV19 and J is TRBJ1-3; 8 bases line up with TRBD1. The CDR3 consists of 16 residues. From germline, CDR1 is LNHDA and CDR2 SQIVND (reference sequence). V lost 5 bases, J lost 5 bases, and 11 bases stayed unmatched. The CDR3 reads CASSSDRAETRNTIYF. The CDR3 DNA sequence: TGTGCCAGTAGTTCGGACAGGGCCGAAACTCGAAACACCATATATTTT.

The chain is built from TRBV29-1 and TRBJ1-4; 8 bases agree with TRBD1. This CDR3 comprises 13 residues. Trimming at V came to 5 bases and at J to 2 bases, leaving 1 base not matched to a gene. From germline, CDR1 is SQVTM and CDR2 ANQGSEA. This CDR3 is CSVTGGTNEKLFF. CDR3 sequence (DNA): TGCAGCGTTACAGGGGGGACTAATGAAAAACTGTTTTTT. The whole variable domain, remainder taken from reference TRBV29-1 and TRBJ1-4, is SAVISQKPSRDICQRGTSLTIQCQVDSQVTMMFWYRQQPGQSLTLIATANQGSEATYESGFVIDKFPISRPNLTFSTLTVSNMSPEDSSIYLCSVTGGTNEKLFFGSGTQLSVL.

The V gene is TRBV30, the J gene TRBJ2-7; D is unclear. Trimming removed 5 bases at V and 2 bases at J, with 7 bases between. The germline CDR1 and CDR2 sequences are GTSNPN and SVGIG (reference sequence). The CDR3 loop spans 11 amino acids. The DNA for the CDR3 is TGTGCCTGGTCAGATACCTACGAGCAGTACTTC. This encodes CAWSDTYEQYF.

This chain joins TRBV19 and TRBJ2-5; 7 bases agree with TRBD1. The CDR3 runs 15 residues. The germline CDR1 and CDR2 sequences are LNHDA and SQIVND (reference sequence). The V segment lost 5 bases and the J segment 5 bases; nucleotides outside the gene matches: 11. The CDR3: CASSAVDREWETQYF. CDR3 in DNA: TGTGCCAGTAGTGCCGTTGACAGGGAGTGGGAGACCCAGTACTTC.

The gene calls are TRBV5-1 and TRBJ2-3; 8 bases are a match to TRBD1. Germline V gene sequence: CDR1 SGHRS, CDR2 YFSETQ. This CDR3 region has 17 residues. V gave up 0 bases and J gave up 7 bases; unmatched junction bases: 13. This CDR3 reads CASSLVSGQGIPHTQYF. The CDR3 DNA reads TGCGCCAGCAGCTTGGTGTCTGGACAGGGCATCCCACATACGCAGTATTTT.

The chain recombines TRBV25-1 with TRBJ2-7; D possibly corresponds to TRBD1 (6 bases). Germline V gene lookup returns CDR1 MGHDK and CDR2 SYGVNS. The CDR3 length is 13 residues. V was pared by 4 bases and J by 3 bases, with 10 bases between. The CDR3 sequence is CASSGTAFYEQYF. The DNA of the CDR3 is TGTGCCAGCAGTGGGACAGCTTTCTACGAGCAGTACTTC.

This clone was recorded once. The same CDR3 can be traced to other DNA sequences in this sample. As DNA, the CDR3 is TGTGCCAGCAGGAGGACAGGAACCTACGAGCAGTACTTC. Translating gives CASRRTGTYEQYF. V gene TRBV12-3 or TRBV12-4 combines with J gene TRBJ2-7, with TRBD1 identical over 7 bases. The CDR3 is 13 residues long. With 6 bases clipped from V and 2 bases from J, the junction kept 4 bases outside the gene matches.

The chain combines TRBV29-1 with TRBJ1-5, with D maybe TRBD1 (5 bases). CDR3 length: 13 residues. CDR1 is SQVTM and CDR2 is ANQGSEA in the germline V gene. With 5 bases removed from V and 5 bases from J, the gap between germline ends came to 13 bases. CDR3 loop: CSVLSDTDQPQHF. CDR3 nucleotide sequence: TGCAGCGTTCTATCGGACACAGATCAGCCCCAGCATTTT.

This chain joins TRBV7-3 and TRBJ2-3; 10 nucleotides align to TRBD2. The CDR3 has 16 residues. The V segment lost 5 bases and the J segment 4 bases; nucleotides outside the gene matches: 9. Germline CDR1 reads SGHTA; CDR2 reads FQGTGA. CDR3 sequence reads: CASSIYLAGDADTQYF. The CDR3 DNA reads TGTGCCAGCAGCATATATCTAGCGGGAGACGCAGATACGCAGTATTTT.

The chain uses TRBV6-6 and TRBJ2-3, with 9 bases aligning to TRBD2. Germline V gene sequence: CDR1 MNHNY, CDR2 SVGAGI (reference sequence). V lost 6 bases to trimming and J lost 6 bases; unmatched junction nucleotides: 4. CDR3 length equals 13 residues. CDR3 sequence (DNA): TGTGCCAGCAGAGGACTAGCGTCGGATACGCAGTATTTT. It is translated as CASRGLASDTQYF.

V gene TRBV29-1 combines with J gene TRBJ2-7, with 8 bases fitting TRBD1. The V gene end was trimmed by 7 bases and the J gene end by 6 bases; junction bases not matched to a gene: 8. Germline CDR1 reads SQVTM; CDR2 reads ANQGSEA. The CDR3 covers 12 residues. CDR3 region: CSAGQGLGEQYF. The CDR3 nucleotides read TGCAGCGCAGGACAGGGCCTGGGCGAGCAGTACTTC.

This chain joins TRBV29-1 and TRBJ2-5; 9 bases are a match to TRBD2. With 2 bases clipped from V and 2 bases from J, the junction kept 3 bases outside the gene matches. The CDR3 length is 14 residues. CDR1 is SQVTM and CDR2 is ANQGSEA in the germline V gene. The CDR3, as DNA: TGCAGCGTTGAACCGGGACTAGCACAAGAGACCCAGTACTTC. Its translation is CSVEPGLAQETQYF.

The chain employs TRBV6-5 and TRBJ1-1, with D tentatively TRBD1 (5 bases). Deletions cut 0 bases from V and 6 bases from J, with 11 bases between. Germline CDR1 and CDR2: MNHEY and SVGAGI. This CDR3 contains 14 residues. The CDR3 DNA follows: TGTGCCAGCAGTTACTCGACCAGGGATCCTGAAGCTTTCTTT. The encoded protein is CASSYSTRDPEAFF.

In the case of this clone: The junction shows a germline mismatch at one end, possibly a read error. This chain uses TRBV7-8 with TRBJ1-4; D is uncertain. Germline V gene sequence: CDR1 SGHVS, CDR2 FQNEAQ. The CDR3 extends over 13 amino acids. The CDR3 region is CASSLEASAGSVF. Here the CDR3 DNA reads TGTGCCAGCAGCTTAGAGGCGAGCGCGGGTTCGGTTTTT.

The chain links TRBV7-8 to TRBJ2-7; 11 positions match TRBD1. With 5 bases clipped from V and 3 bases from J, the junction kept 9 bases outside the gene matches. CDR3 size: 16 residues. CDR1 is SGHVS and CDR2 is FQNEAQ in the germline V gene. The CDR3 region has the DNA TGTGCCAGCAGCCCCTCTCCCGGGACAGGGGGCTACGAGCAGTACTTC. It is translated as CASSPSPGTGGYEQYF.

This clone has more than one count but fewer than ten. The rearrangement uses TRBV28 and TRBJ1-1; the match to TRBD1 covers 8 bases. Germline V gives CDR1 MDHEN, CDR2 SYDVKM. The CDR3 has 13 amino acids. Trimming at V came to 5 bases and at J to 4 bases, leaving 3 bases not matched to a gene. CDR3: CASSRQGSTEAFF. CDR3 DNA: TGTGCCAGCAGTCGACAGGGGTCCACTGAAGCTTTCTTT.

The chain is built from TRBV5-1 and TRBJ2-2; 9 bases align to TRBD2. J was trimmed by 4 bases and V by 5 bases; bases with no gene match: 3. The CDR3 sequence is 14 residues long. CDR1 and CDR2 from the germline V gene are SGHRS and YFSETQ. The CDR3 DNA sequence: TGCGCCAGCAGGCTAGCGGGACCCACCGGGGAGCTGTTTTTT. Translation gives CASRLAGPTGELFF.

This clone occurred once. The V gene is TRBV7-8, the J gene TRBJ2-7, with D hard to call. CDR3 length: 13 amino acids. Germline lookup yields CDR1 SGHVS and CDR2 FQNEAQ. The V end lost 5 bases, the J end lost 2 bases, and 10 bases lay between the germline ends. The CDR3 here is CASSRSSTYEQYF. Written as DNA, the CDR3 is TGTGCCAGCAGCCGGAGCTCTACCTACGAGCAGTACTTC.

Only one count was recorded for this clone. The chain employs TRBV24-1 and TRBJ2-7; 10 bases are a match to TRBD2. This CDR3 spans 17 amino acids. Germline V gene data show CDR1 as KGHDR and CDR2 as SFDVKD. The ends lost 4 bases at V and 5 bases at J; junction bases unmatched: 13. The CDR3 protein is CATSDSASGRFMDEQYF. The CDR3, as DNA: TGTGCCACCAGTGACTCAGCTAGCGGGAGATTCATGGACGAGCAGTACTTC.

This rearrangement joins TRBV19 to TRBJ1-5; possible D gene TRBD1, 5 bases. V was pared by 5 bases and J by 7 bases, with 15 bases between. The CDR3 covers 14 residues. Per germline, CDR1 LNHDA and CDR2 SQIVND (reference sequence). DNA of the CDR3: TGTGCCAGTAGTCCAAGGACAATTTTCCAGCCCCAGCATTTT. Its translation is CASSPRTIFQPQHF.

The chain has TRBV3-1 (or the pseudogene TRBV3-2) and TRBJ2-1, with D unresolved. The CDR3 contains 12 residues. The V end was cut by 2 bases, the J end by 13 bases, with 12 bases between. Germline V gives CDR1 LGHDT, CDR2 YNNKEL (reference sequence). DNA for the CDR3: TGTGCCAGCAGCCAATTCAGTGCCGCCCAGTTCTTC. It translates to CASSQFSAAQFF.

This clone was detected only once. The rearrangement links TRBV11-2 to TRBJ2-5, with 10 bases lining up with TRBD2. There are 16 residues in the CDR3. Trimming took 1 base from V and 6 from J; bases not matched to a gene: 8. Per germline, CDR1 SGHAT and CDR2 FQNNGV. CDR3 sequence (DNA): TGTGCCAGCAGCTTAGGGGCTAGCGGGAGTGACAAGACCCAGTACTTC. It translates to CASSLGASGSDKTQYF.

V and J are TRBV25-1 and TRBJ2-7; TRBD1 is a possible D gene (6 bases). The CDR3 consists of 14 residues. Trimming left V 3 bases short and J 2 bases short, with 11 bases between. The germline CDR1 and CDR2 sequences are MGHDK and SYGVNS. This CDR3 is CASSDQGHTYEQYF. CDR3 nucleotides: TGTGCCAGCAGTGACCAGGGACACACCTACGAGCAGTACTTC.

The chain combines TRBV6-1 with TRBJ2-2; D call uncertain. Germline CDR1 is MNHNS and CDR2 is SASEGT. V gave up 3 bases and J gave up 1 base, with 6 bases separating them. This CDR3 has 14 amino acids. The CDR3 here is CASSDSWNTGELFF. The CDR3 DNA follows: TGTGCCAGCAGTGATTCGTGGAACACCGGGGAGCTGTTTTTT.

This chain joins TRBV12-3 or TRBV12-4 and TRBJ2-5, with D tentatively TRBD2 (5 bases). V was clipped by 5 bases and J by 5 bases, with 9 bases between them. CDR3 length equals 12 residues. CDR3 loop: CASSNPGETQYF. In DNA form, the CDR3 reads TGTGCCAGCAGTAACCCGGGGGAGACCCAGTACTTC.

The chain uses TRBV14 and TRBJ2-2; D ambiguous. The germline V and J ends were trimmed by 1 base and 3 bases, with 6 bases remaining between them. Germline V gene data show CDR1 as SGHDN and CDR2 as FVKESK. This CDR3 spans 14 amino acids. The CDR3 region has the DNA TGTGCCAGCAGCCAAGGGAGTGACACCGGGGAGCTGTTTTTT. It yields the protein CASSQGSDTGELFF.

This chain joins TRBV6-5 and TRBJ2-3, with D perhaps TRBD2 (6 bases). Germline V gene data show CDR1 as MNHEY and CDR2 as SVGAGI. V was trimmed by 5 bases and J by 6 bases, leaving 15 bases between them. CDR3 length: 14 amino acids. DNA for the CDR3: TGTGCCAGCAGTCCGGGTCCCCGGGAGGATACGCAGTATTTT. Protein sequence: CASSPGPREDTQYF.

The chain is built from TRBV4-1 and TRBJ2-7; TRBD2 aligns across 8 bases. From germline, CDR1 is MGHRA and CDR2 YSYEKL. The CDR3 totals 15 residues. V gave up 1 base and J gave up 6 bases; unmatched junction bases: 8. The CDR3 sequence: CASSQAVGTRAEQYF. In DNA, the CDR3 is TGCGCCAGCAGCCAAGCTGTGGGGACTAGAGCCGAGCAGTACTTC.